This passage covers 8 T cell receptor beta chains from one sample sequenced in a study of cytomegalovirus exposure and HLA in healthy donors. The table came from immunoSEQ multiplex PCR; TCRdb's copy has only in-frame clones and leaves some out. The sample has around 110,000 clones, roughly 90% seen once; the top ten hold about 2%. The specimen was PBMCs. These receptors all come from a woman younger than 30 in good health and CMV-seropositive.

This chain links TRBV20-1 with TRBJ2-1, with no clear D. The CDR3 extends over 11 amino acids. Germline V gene data show CDR1 as DFQATT and CDR2 as SNEGSKA (reference sequence). V gave up 7 bases and J gave up 8 bases, with 12 bases separating them. The CDR3 DNA reads as TGCAGTGTAGTTCCATCGGATGAGCAGTTCTTC. Translation: CSVVPSDEQFF.

The V call is TRBV19, the J call TRBJ2-7; the match to TRBD2 covers 7 bases. The CDR3 is 14 residues long. Germline V gene data show CDR1 as LNHDA and CDR2 as SQIVND (reference sequence). The ends lost 3 bases at V and 3 bases at J; junction bases unmatched: 5. The CDR3 spells CASSIGGVFYEQYF. The CDR3 region has the DNA TGTGCCAGTAGTATTGGGGGGGTATTCTACGAGCAGTACTTC.

The V and J genes are TRBV7-6 and TRBJ2-7; perhaps TRBD1 as D (5 bases). V lost 2 bases and J 1 base, leaving 21 bases between the germline ends. The CDR3 consists of 18 residues. Per germline, CDR1 SGHVS and CDR2 FNYEAQ. CDR3 in amino acids: CASSLYLGDQGSSYEQYF. DNA for the CDR3: TGTGCCAGCAGCTTATACCTAGGGGATCAAGGCAGTTCCTACGAGCAGTACTTC.

The chain carries TRBV19 and TRBJ2-5; D may be TRBD1 (6 bases). V lost 4 bases and J lost 4, with 10 bases in between. In germline, CDR1 is LNHDA, CDR2 SQIVND (reference sequence). The CDR3 loop spans 13 amino acids. DNA of the CDR3: TGTGCCAGTAGTACCGGGACAACAGAGACCCAGTACTTC. Residues: CASSTGTTETQYF.

This clone has more than one count but fewer than ten. V gene TRBV2 combines with J gene TRBJ1-3; D is uncertain. The CDR3 spans 15 residues. Trimming removed 3 bases at V and 0 bases at J, with 9 bases between. CDR1 SNHLY and CDR2 FYNNEI come from the germline V gene. CDR3 region: CASSENGLSGNTIYF. As DNA, the CDR3 is TGTGCCAGCAGTGAGAATGGACTCTCTGGAAACACCATATATTTT.

The gene calls are TRBV5-4 and TRBJ1-2; a weak D match, TRBD1 (6 bases). V shed 4 bases and J shed 5 bases, with 12 bases lying between them. In germline, CDR1 is SGHNT, CDR2 YYREEE (reference sequence). CDR3 length: 13 amino acids. Written as DNA, the CDR3 is TGTGCCAGCAGCGCACAGGGAACGTATGGCTACACCTTC. Translating gives CASSAQGTYGYTF.

This clone was seen a single time. V and J are TRBV27 and TRBJ1-1, with D unclear. CDR3 length: 15 residues. Trimming left V 5 bases short and J 1 base short, with 14 bases between. Germline V gives CDR1 MNHEY, CDR2 SMNVEV (reference sequence). The CDR3 sequence: CASSITPNRNTEAFF. CDR3 bases: TGTGCCAGCAGTATCACCCCGAACAGGAACACTGAAGCTTTCTTT.

This clone was detected a few times. The chain combines TRBV7-9 with TRBJ1-4, with a weak D call TRBD1 (5 bases). V was shortened by 2 bases and J by 5 bases, with 15 bases between the two germline ends. The CDR3 loop spans 16 amino acids. Germline V CDR1 and CDR2: SEHNR, FQNEAQ (reference sequence). The chain's CDR3 is CASSLQWRGLNEKLFF. The CDR3 nucleotides are TGTGCCAGCAGCTTACAGTGGCGGGGCCTGAATGAAAAACTGTTTTTT.